One and the same sample provided the 20 T cell receptor beta chains below, sequenced in a study of T cell repertoires in cytomegalovirus infection. TCRdb called the reads again in MiXCR, with one record for every CDR3 protein. The sample holds about 600,000 distinct CDR3 sequences, around 24% seen once. Sequences were obtained from CD8+ T cells from PBMCs. These TCRs come from a human donor in good health (CMV status not recorded). Some clones in this sample may be carry-over from other donors' samples.

This clonotype was picked up a small number of times. The chain has TRBV12-3 or TRBV12-4 and TRBJ2-2; 8 positions agree with TRBD2. V was pared by 3 bases and J by 4 bases, with 7 bases of the junction left unmatched. The CDR3 sequence is 16 residues long. The CDR3 DNA follows: TGTGCCAGCAGTTTCGGGGGGGCATTTCCCACCGGGGAGCTGTTTTTT. Protein sequence: CASSFGGAFPTGELFF.

This clonotype was recorded at least ten times. The chain links TRBV6-2 or TRBV6-3 to TRBJ2-5; TRBD1 matches 8 bases. Trimming cost V 4 bases and J 4 bases; bases outside gene matches: 8. CDR1 MNHEY and CDR2 SVGEGT come from the germline V gene. CDR3 length: 15 residues. CDR3 loop: CASSSRGLKVETQYF. The CDR3 DNA reads TGTGCCAGCAGTTCCAGGGGGCTTAAAGTAGAGACCCAGTACTTC.

The chain joins TRBV6-6 to TRBJ1-1; D not resolved. From germline, CDR1 is MNHNY and CDR2 SVGAGI (reference sequence). Trimming pared 5 bases from V and 1 base from J, leaving 11 bases between. There are 14 residues in the CDR3. CDR3 in amino acids: CASSDQTRNTEAFF. CDR3 nucleotides: TGTGCCAGCAGTGACCAAACTAGGAACACTGAAGCTTTCTTT.

A few counts support this clonotype. V usage is TRBV7-6 and J usage is TRBJ2-3; 12 bases agree with TRBD2. This CDR3 has 16 residues. J was trimmed by 1 base and V by 5 bases; bases with no gene match: 4. The V gene's germline CDR1 is SGHVS and CDR2 FNYEAQ. DNA for the CDR3: TGTGCCAGCAGCGTACTAGCGGGGGGCGGCACAGATACGCAGTATTTT. Encoded protein: CASSVLAGGGTDTQYF.

This clonotype was observed a few times. The V call is TRBV20-1, the J call TRBJ2-4; D is ambiguous. The CDR3 contains 17 residues. In germline, CDR1 is DFQATT, CDR2 SNEGSKA (reference sequence). V was pared by 1 base and J by 0 bases, with 16 bases between. In nucleotides, the CDR3 is TGCAGTGCTAGAGGGCAGGCGAACCGACTAGCCAAAAACATTCAGTACTTC. This translates into CSARGQANRLAKNIQYF.

This clonotype was seen only a few times. The genes are TRBV6-5 and TRBJ2-7; D may be TRBD2 (7 bases). Trimming left V 5 bases short and J 2 bases short, with 13 bases between. The germline CDR1 and CDR2 sequences are MNHEY and SVGAGI. CDR3 length: 14 residues. DNA for the CDR3: TGTGCCAGCAGTCGGGGGGCTATTCCCTACGAGCAGTACGTC. This sequence encodes CASSRGAIPYEQYV.

Many counts were recorded for this clonotype. This chain links TRBV6-6 with TRBJ1-5, with D unclear. The CDR3 totals 18 residues. Trimming stripped 2 bases from V and 0 bases from J, with 17 bases between. Germline values: CDR1 MNHNY, CDR2 SVGAGI (reference sequence). This CDR3 reads CASSYLWTEDYSNQPQHF. Written as DNA, the CDR3 is TGTGCCAGCAGTTACCTGTGGACCGAGGACTATAGCAATCAGCCCCAGCATTTT.

This clonotype was seen only a few times. This sequence joins TRBV9 and TRBJ1-6, with no clear D. Germline CDR1 SGDLS, CDR2 YYNGEE. The CDR3 covers 15 residues. V lost 2 bases and J 0 bases, leaving 6 bases between the germline ends. The CDR3 DNA is TGTGCCAGCAGCGTCTCTCCCTCCTATAATTCACCCCTCCACTTT. Translated, it gives CASSVSPSYNSPLHF.

The rearrangement uses TRBV13 and TRBJ1-2; no definite D call. The CDR3 totals 11 residues. Trimming cost V 6 bases and J 4 bases, with 6 bases left between them. Looked up from germline, CDR1 is PRHDT and CDR2 is FYEKMQ (reference sequence). Written as DNA, the CDR3 is TGTGCCAGCAGGAAGGGCTATGGCTACACCTTC. It yields the protein CASRKGYGYTF.

The chain employs TRBV7-9 and TRBJ2-7; a possible D gene is TRBD1 (6 bases). The CDR3 consists of 19 residues. CDR1 is SEHNR, CDR2 FQNEAQ, per germline (reference sequence). With 5 bases removed from V and 0 bases from J, the gap between germline ends came to 26 bases. Here the CDR3 DNA reads TGTGCCAGCAGCCAGAGTGGGGCTAGTGGGGGCCTCAGCTCCTACGAGCAGTACTTC. Residues: CASSQSGASGGLSSYEQYF.

In this sample, this clonotype turned up many times. V is TRBV5-5 and J is TRBJ2-7; TRBD1 or TRBD2 may be the D gene (5 bases each). V was cut by 4 bases and J by 2 bases, with 13 bases left in between. There are 14 residues in the CDR3. Germline values: CDR1 SGHKS, CDR2 YYEKEE (reference sequence). CDR3 loop: CASSPGEGAYEQYF. CDR3 bases: TGTGCCAGCAGCCCCGGGGAAGGGGCCTACGAGCAGTACTTC. Filled out from reference TRBV5-5 and TRBJ2-7, the complete variable domain reads DAGVTQSPTHLIKTRGQQVTLRCSPISGHKSVSWYQQVLGQGPQFIFQYYEKEERGRGNFPDRFSARQFPNYSSELNVNALLLGDSALYLCASSPGEGAYEQYFGPGTRLTVT.

Ten or more counts support this clonotype. The chain employs TRBV7-2 and TRBJ1-1, with 10 bases that match TRBD1. The germline gives CDR1 SGHTA, CDR2 FQGNSA. The CDR3 loop spans 18 amino acids. Germline trimming cut 2 bases from V and 5 bases from J; bases unmatched to any gene: 14. CDR3 residues: CASSLSVRDRGATTEAFF. CDR3 DNA sequence: TGTGCCAGCAGCTTATCGGTGAGGGACAGGGGTGCCACTACTGAAGCTTTCTTT. Filled out from reference TRBV7-2 and TRBJ1-1, the complete variable domain reads GAGVSQSPSNKVTEKGKDVELRCDPISGHTALYWYRQSLGQGLEFLIYFQGNSAPDKSGLPSDRFSAERTGGSVSTLTIQRTQQEDSAVYLCASSLSVRDRGATTEAFFGQGTRLTVV.

The V call is TRBV13, the J call TRBJ2-2, with D perhaps assigned TRBD1 or TRBD2 (5 bases each). The CDR3 has 15 amino acids. Germline CDR1 and CDR2: PRHDT and FYEKMQ (reference sequence). With 7 bases removed from V and 4 bases from J, the gap between germline ends came to 16 bases. The CDR3 here is CASNLPGAATGELFF. The DNA for the CDR3 is TGTGCCAGCAACCTCCCCGGGGCGGCCACCGGGGAGCTGTTTTTT.

This clonotype was found a few times. This chain links TRBV7-9 with TRBJ1-1, with 12 nucleotides matching TRBD1. The CDR3 is 15 amino acids. V shed 6 bases, J shed 6 bases, and the junction held 8 bases outside the gene matches. Germline values: CDR1 SEHNR, CDR2 FQNEAQ (reference sequence). The CDR3 DNA sequence: TGTGCCAGCAGGGGGACCGGGACAGGGGGCCCTGAAGCTTTCTTT. This codes for CASRGTGTGGPEAFF.

On this clonotype itself: One end of the junction varies from germline; a read error may be responsible. This chain connects TRBV7-4 to TRBJ2-2; possibly TRBD1 or TRBD2 for D (5 bases each). The CDR3 spans 16 residues. The germline gives CDR1 SGHVT, CDR2 SQSDAQ. This CDR3 is CTSERYVGPNTGELFF. CDR3 DNA: TGTACCAGCGAGAGATACGTGGGACCGAACACCGGGGAGCTGTTTTTT.

There are many counts of this clonotype. This chain uses TRBV6-5 with TRBJ2-1; D not certain. There are 13 residues in the CDR3. The V and J ends lost 2 bases and 8 bases respectively, with 10 bases between them. Per the germline V gene, CDR1 is MNHEY and CDR2 is SVGAGI. The CDR3 sequence: CASSYIGYDEQFF. As DNA, the CDR3 is TGTGCCAGCAGTTACATTGGGTACGATGAGCAGTTCTTC.

This clonotype appeared a few times. The V call is TRBV28, the J call TRBJ2-7; 12 positions match TRBD1. The V gene's germline CDR1 is MDHEN and CDR2 SYDVKM. V lost 5 bases to trimming and J lost 3 bases; unmatched junction nucleotides: 5. The length of the CDR3 is 15 residues. The chain's CDR3 is CASSRDRGLFYEQYV. The CDR3 DNA sequence: TGTGCCAGCAGTCGGGACAGGGGGCTTTTCTACGAGCAGTACGTC.

This clonotype was recorded many times. This chain connects TRBV7-9 to TRBJ1-4; 8 bases map to TRBD1. The germline CDR1 and CDR2 sequences are SEHNR and FQNEAQ (reference sequence). Trimming removed 3 bases from V and 2 bases from J; junction bases left unmatched: 2. The CDR3 sequence is 15 residues long. CDR3 sequence reads: CASSFRGRTNEKLFF. In nucleotides, the CDR3 is TGTGCCAGCAGCTTCAGGGGGCGGACTAATGAAAAACTGTTTTTT.

There are many counts of this clonotype. V and J are TRBV28 and TRBJ1-1; no clear D gene. Germline CDR1 and CDR2: MDHEN and SYDVKM. The CDR3 loop spans 14 amino acids. V gave up 2 bases and J gave up 0 bases, with 7 bases separating them. The CDR3 loop is CASSLNSVNTEAFF. For the CDR3, the DNA is TGTGCCAGCAGTTTAAATTCAGTGAACACTGAAGCTTTCTTT. Drawing the rest from reference TRBV28 and TRBJ1-1, the complete variable domain is DVKVTQSSRYLVKRTGEKVFLECVQDMDHENMFWYRQDPGLGLRLIYFSYDVKMKEKGDIPEGYSVSREKKERFSLILESASTNQTSMYLCASSLNSVNTEAFFGQGTRLTVV.

This clonotype has at least ten counts. This sequence joins TRBV12-3 or TRBV12-4 and TRBJ1-1, with D tentatively TRBD1 (6 bases). The CDR3 extends over 14 amino acids. V gave up 3 bases and J gave up 5 bases, with 13 bases separating them. The CDR3 nucleotides read TGTGCCAGCAGTTTTCAAGTACAGGGAACTGAAGCTTTCTTT. Protein product: CASSFQVQGTEAFF.